This T cell receptor beta chain was documented in a study of T cell responses to AZD1222 COVID-19 vaccine. V dropped 6 bases and J dropped 6; count of bases not matched to a gene: 8. The CDR3 is 14 residues long. CDR1 and CDR2 from the germline V gene are LNHDA and SQIVND (reference sequence). About this clone: The antigen remains unidentified.

Pooling was applied to second doses at about 4 or about 12 weeks. Study-level results: A rise in Spike-specific TCR breadth and depth followed two AZD1222 doses. Spike as a whole was targeted by vaccine-associated CD4 TCRs, dominant at 160-218 and 743-854.

Only in-frame clones appear in the TCRdb table, and some are missing; sequencing was by immunoSEQ multiplex PCR. The sample gives 100,000 to 150,000 clones, more than 85% of which show up once; 1.5% to 2% is in the top ten. The sequenced sample was peripheral blood, obtained 28 days after the second AZD1222 dose. The TCR was taken from an adult who received the AZD1222 COVID-19 vaccine. This chain uses TRBV19 with TRBJ2-3; TRBD2 matches at 8 bases. CDR3 protein: CASREAGDLDTQYF. The CDR3 region has the DNA TGTGCCAGTAGGGAAGCGGGAGACCTTGATACGCAGTATTTT.